The T cell receptor (beta chain) described here comes from a study of tumor-infiltrating lymphocytes in primary liver carcinoma. Study information: Per sample, productive TCRbeta reads numbered roughly 3.65 to 8 million, similar across tissue types.

Unsorted whole blood yielded the blood RNA, and germline DNA was also extracted. This clonotype was seen only once. The antigen remains undetermined. A read error may be the cause here, since a much bigger clone is one base away. The CDR3 does not close with the conserved phenylalanine or tryptophan, likely indicating a read error. CDR1 and CDR2 from the germline V gene are MNHNS and SASEGT. The CDR3 is 14 residues long. V trimming: 6 bases; J trimming: 2 bases; junction bases outside the gene matches: 6. A constant-region primer primed TCR beta cDNA synthesis from about 550 ng of total RNA. ARM-PCR was slightly modified, and three nested multiplex PCR rounds with it gave rise to the TCR beta libraries. A C-beta reverse primer and TRBV1-TRBV30 forward primers served in each of the first two PCR rounds, at around 10 cycles apiece. TCRdb recomputed calls from the multiplex PCR reads with MiXCR, one row per CDR3 protein. The repertoire consists of about 330,000 distinct CDR3 sequences, with 65% occurring once and the leading ten covering 5.5% to 8%.

Study outcomes and limitations: Tumor-adjacent and tumor-blood pairs overlapped less than tumor region pairs did.

The clonotype comes from a man between 35 and 55 years old with primary liver carcinoma and hepatitis B virus infection. The chain employs TRBV6-1 and TRBJ2-7, with 8 bases fitting TRBD1. The specimen was peripheral blood. This CDR3 is CASRRQGLTYEQYL. The CDR3 bases are TGTGCCAGCAGGAGACAGGGGTTAACCTACGAGCAGTACTTA.